One and the same sample provided the 21 T cell receptor beta chains below, sequenced in a study of blood T cell repertoires in COVID-19. Libraries were prepared by immunoSEQ multiplex PCR; TCRdb keeps only in-frame clonotypes and omits some of them. The sample contains over 200,000 clones, around 86% of which appear only once. Sequencing used peripheral blood. The receptor set was obtained from a man in his thirties or forties who had recovered from COVID-19.

This chain uses TRBV21-1 with TRBJ1-2; TRBD1, the D gene given by the table, was not confirmed from the DNA. TRBV21-1 has pseudogene status. The CDR3 length is 15 residues. The CDR3, as DNA: TGTGCCAGCAGCCTTAACAGTATTCCTAACTATGGCTACACCTTC. This sequence encodes CASSLNSIPNYGYTF.

The chain carries TRBV29-1 and TRBJ1-2; D ambiguous. Germline assignment: CDR1 SQVTM and CDR2 ANQGSEA. This CDR3 has 11 amino acids. Trimming removed 4 bases from V and 6 bases from J, with 9 bases in between. The CDR3 spells CSVGTTDGYTF. The DNA of the CDR3 is TGCAGCGTTGGGACTACGGATGGCTACACCTTC.

The J gene is TRBJ1-5, the V gene TRBV2; the D gene is possibly TRBD1 (6 bases). Trimming stripped 11 bases from V and 4 bases from J, with 21 bases between. The germline V gene encodes CDR1 SNHLY and CDR2 FYNNEI. This CDR3 comprises 15 residues. In nucleotides, the CDR3 is TGTGCCGCCCGGTCGACAGGTCTTCAGAATCAGCCCCAGCATTTT. Protein product: CAARSTGLQNQPQHF.

The rearrangement links TRBV5-1 to TRBJ2-2; TRBD1 aligns across 9 bases. The V gene's germline CDR1 is SGHRS and CDR2 YFSETQ. Trimming cost V 4 bases and J 3 bases; bases outside gene matches: 7. There are 16 residues in the CDR3. This chain's CDR3 is CASSLTGGLDTGELFF. The CDR3 region has the DNA TGCGCCAGCAGCCTAACAGGGGGCCTAGACACCGGGGAGCTGTTTTTT.

The CDR3 is CASSKRQGFKETQYF. The CDR3 nucleotides read TGTGCCAGTAGTAAACGACAGGGGTTCAAGGAGACCCAGTACTTC. The V and J genes are TRBV19 and TRBJ2-5; 8 bases are shared with TRBD1. V shed 4 bases and J 5 bases; nucleotides not matched to a gene: 9. The CDR3 is made up of 15 amino acids. CDR1 and CDR2 from the germline V gene are LNHDA and SQIVND (reference sequence).

The count of this clone is one. The chain combines TRBV6-2 or TRBV6-3 with TRBJ1-5; 7 nucleotides align to TRBD1. V lost 5 bases, J lost 6 bases, and 4 bases stayed unmatched. Looked up from germline, CDR1 is MNHEY and CDR2 is SVGEGT. This CDR3 contains 13 residues. CDR3 region: CASSTGVSQPQHF. CDR3 in DNA: TGTGCCAGCAGTACAGGGGTGAGTCAGCCCCAGCATTTT.

This chain links TRBV12-3 or TRBV12-4 with TRBJ1-1, with D tentatively TRBD1 (6 bases). V was trimmed by 10 bases and J by 1 base, leaving 13 bases between them. This CDR3 has 13 residues. CDR3 nucleotide sequence: TGTGCCACGGTAGACAGGAAGAACACTGAAGCTTTCTTT. Translation: CATVDRKNTEAFF.

This clone was counted only a few times. This chain joins TRBV19 and TRBJ1-3, with 9 bases matching TRBD1. The trim removed 3 bases at V and 0 bases at J, leaving 3 bases unmatched. The CDR3 has 16 amino acids. Germline CDR1 is LNHDA and CDR2 is SQIVND (reference sequence). This CDR3 is CASSMGQGSSGNTIYF. DNA of the CDR3: TGTGCCAGTAGTATGGGACAGGGAAGCTCTGGAAACACCATATATTTT. The full variable domain, rest sourced from reference TRBV19 and TRBJ1-3, is DGGITQSPKYLFRKEGQNVTLSCEQNLNHDAMYWYRQDPGQGLRLIYYSQIVNDFQKGDIAEGYSVSREKKESFPLTVTSAQKNPTAFYLCASSMGQGSSGNTIYFGEGSWLTVV.

The chain has TRBV2 and TRBJ1-5; perhaps TRBD1 as D (6 bases). V lost 0 bases to trimming and J lost 7 bases, with 25 bases between them. This CDR3 has 19 residues. CDR1 and CDR2 (germline): SNHLY, FYNNEI. The DNA of the CDR3 is TGTGCCAGCAGTGAAGCTTCGTACGACCGATCAGGGGTCAGCCAGCCCCAGCATTTT. This translates into CASSEASYDRSGVSQPQHF.

In this sample, this clone turned up once. This chain connects TRBV14 to TRBJ2-7; D may be TRBD1 (6 bases). V shed 1 base and J shed 5 bases, with 24 bases lying between them. This CDR3 comprises 18 residues. Per germline, CDR1 SGHDN and CDR2 FVKESK. CDR3 in amino acids: CASSQVRFGTLGSNEQYF. DNA of the CDR3: TGTGCCAGCAGCCAAGTCAGGTTTGGGACACTAGGATCGAACGAGCAGTACTTC. The full variable domain, rest sourced from reference TRBV14 and TRBJ2-7, is EAGVTQFPSHSVIEKGQTVTLRCDPISGHDNLYWYRRVMGKEIKFLLHFVKESKQDESGMPNNRFLAERTGGTYSTLKVQPAELEDSGVYFCASSQVRFGTLGSNEQYFGPGTRLTVT.

This clone was seen more than once but under ten times. DNA for the CDR3: TGTGCCAGCAGCCAAAGTCAGGGGCGGAATGAAAAACTGTTTTTT. Amino acids: CASSQSQGRNEKLFF. This chain joins TRBV3-1 (or the pseudogene TRBV3-2) and TRBJ1-4; possibly TRBD1 for D (6 bases). This CDR3 comprises 15 residues. The germline V gene encodes CDR1 LGHDT and CDR2 YNNKEL (reference sequence). V was shortened by 2 bases and J by 5 bases, with 12 bases between the two germline ends.

The J gene is TRBJ2-1, the V gene TRBV10-1; TRBD2 is a possible D gene (6 bases). V lost 4 bases and J lost 1, with 11 bases in between. The germline V gene has CDR1 WNHNN and CDR2 SYGVQD (reference sequence). CDR3 size: 15 residues. The CDR3 loop reads CASSVFGGSYNEQFF. CDR3 DNA: TGCGCCAGCAGTGTTTTCGGGGGTTCCTACAATGAGCAGTTCTTC.

V is TRBV18 and J is TRBJ2-3; 7 nucleotides line up with TRBD1. V lost 2 bases and J lost 3; bases outside the gene matches: 2. Germline CDR1 KGHSH, CDR2 LQKENI. This CDR3 is built from 14 residues. The CDR3 region has the DNA TGTGCCAGCTCACCAGACAGGGTAACAGATACGCAGTATTTT. This gives the protein CASSPDRVTDTQYF.

V is TRBV12-3 or TRBV12-4 and J is TRBJ1-2; TRBD1 matches 9 bases. The CDR3 runs 13 residues. After removal of 8 bases from V and 4 bases from J, the junction contained 5 bases not matched to a gene. CDR3 sequence reads: CASGGQGSYGYTF. CDR3 coding DNA: TGTGCCAGCGGGGGACAGGGATCCTATGGCTACACCTTC.

The gene calls are TRBV12-5 and TRBJ2-7, with D perhaps matching TRBD1 (6 bases). This CDR3 region has 12 residues. CDR1 and CDR2 (germline): LGHNT, FRNRAP. Trimming shortened V by 6 bases and J by 6 bases, and 12 bases separated the two germline ends. CDR3 loop: CASGQGPGEQYF. CDR3 bases: TGTGCTAGTGGCCAGGGGCCGGGCGAGCAGTACTTC.

CDR3 in DNA: TGTGCCAGCAGTCCTCGACAGGGCGGGGAGCTGTTTTTT. Its protein product is CASSPRQGGELFF. This chain connects TRBV6-1 to TRBJ2-2; 7 nucleotides match TRBD1. The germline gives CDR1 MNHNS, CDR2 SASEGT. This CDR3 has 13 amino acids. V gave up 5 bases and J gave up 7 bases; unmatched junction bases: 4.

The chain carries TRBV28 and TRBJ1-6; a weak D match, TRBD1 (5 bases). The CDR3 spans 21 residues. CDR1 and CDR2 from the germline V gene are MDHEN and SYDVKM. V was shortened by 4 bases and J by 0 bases, with 25 bases between the two germline ends. The CDR3, as DNA: TGTGCCAGCAGTTACAGGTTGGGGTCTGGACACCCGAGCTCCTATAATTCACCCCTCCACTTT. It is translated as CASSYRLGSGHPSSYNSPLHF.

V is TRBV4-2 and J is TRBJ2-3, with 8 bases matching TRBD2. V shed 1 base and J 1 base; nucleotides not matched to a gene: 7. Germline CDR1 reads LGHNA; CDR2 reads YNFKEQ. This CDR3 is built from 17 residues. As DNA, the CDR3 is TGTGCCAGCAGCCAAGTTCTCCCTAGCGGGCGCACAGATACGCAGTATTTT. The encoded protein is CASSQVLPSGRTDTQYF.

The chain employs TRBV3-1 (or the pseudogene TRBV3-2) and TRBJ1-5; no reliable D call. V was shortened by 0 bases and J by 3 bases, with 12 bases between the two germline ends. The CDR3 loop spans 16 amino acids. The germline CDR1 and CDR2 sequences are LGHDT and YNNKEL (reference sequence). The CDR3 here is CASSQDSPGNNQPQHF. The CDR3 region has the DNA TGTGCCAGCAGCCAAGATTCCCCGGGGAACAATCAGCCCCAGCATTTT.

J is TRBJ1-2 and V is TRBV18, with 7 bases matching TRBD1. This CDR3 is 17 amino acids long. The V segment lost 3 bases and the J segment 3 bases; nucleotides outside the gene matches: 13. The germline gives CDR1 KGHSH, CDR2 LQKENI. CDR3 nucleotide sequence: TGTGCCAGCTCACCGGTCGTCGGGCAGGGGGGAGACTATGGCTACACCTTC. This sequence encodes CASSPVVGQGGDYGYTF.

A few counts support this clone. J is TRBJ1-2 and V is TRBV6-2 or TRBV6-3, with D maybe TRBD1 (6 bases). The length of the CDR3 is 16 residues. Trimming took 6 bases from V and 5 from J, leaving 22 bases between them. Germline CDR1 is MNHEY and CDR2 is SVGEGT. The CDR3 protein is CASSPFLGGDLYGYTF. CDR3 DNA sequence: TGTGCCAGCAGCCCTTTCCTAGGGGGGGACCTATATGGCTACACCTTC.